This is a list of T cell receptor beta chains from one sample in a study of Graves' ophthalmopathy and Graves' hyperthyroidism. TCRdb reanalysed the multiplex PCR reads using MiXCR and keeps one entry per CDR3 protein. The data show roughly 350,000 distinct CDR3 sequences, roughly a sixth seen once. The sample taken for sequencing was peripheral blood. These TCRs come from an adult woman with stable Graves' hyperthyroidism. CDR3s include the opening cysteine and the closing phenylalanine or tryptophan. A D gene is named only where the DNA matches it firmly. Rows may omit the clone size; those that give it use once, few, many or a size class.

TRBV12-3/TRBV12-4	TRBJ1-2	NA	NA	CASTTTANYGYTF	TGTGCCAGCACTACGACGGCGAACTATGGCTACACCTTC
TRBV6-1	TRBJ1-2	NA	NA	CASSEGGEYGYTF	TGTGCCAGCAGTGAAGGGGGAGAGTATGGCTACACCTTC
TRBV27	TRBJ2-2	once	TRBD2	CASSFSAGVRDTGELFF	TGTGCCAGCAGTTTCTCAGCGGGGGTTCGGGACACCGGGGAGCTGTTTTTT
TRBV11-1	TRBJ2-2	NA	NA	CASSLRSGARTGELFF	TGTGCCAGCAGCTTAAGGAGTGGGGCTCGGACCGGGGAGCTGTTTTTT
TRBV15	TRBJ1-5	NA	NA	CATSRVPMSNQPQHF	TGTGCCACCAGCAGAGTACCCATGAGCAATCAGCCCCAGCATTTT
TRBV6-4	TRBJ1-2	NA	TRBD1	CASSDARGGPSPSYGYTF	TGTGCCAGCAGTGACGCCAGGGGGGGGCCGTCACCGAGCTATGGCTACACCTTC
TRBV5-1	TRBJ1-1	many	NA	CASSFRQATNTEAFF	TGCGCCAGCAGCTTTAGACAGGCAACGAACACTGAAGCTTTCTTT
TRBV11-2	TRBJ2-2	many	NA	CASSLDRIRHTGELFF	TGTGCCAGCAGCTTAGATCGTATCAGGCACACCGGGGAGCTGTTTTTT
TRBV2	TRBJ2-5	many	TRBD2	CASSETSGQETQYF	TGTGCCAGCAGTGAAACTAGCGGGCAAGAGACCCAGTACTTC
TRBV15	TRBJ1-1	many	TRBD1	CATSSPTGETEAFF	TGTGCCACCAGCAGCCCTACAGGGGAGACTGAAGCTTTCTTT
TRBV6-2/TRBV6-3	TRBJ1-2	many	NA	CASSDSNYGYTF	TGTGCCAGCAGTGACTCTAACTATGGCTACACCTTC
TRBV7-9	TRBJ2-5	NA	NA	CASSPGFQGKETQYF	TGTGCCAGCAGCCCCGGCTTTCAGGGGAAAGAGACCCAGTACTTC
TRBV10-3	TRBJ1-2	NA	NA	CAATRQVDGGYTF	TGTGCCGCTACCAGACAGGTCGATGGTGGCTACACCTTC
TRBV12-3/TRBV12-4	TRBJ1-2	many	TRBD1	CASSLGQPRGNYGYTF	TGTGCCAGCAGTTTGGGACAGCCAAGGGGTAACTATGGCTACACCTTC
TRBV7-3	TRBJ2-2	NA	TRBD2	CASSLSDIGGRGAGKLFF	TGTGCCAGCAGCTTATCAGATATTGGAGGGAGGGGCGCCGGGAAGCTGTTTTTT
TRBV6-5	TRBJ2-5	many	NA	CASSYQGPTGETQYF	TGTGCCAGCAGTTACCAGGGCCCCACTGGGGAGACCCAGTACTTC
TRBV30	TRBJ1-2	many	TRBD1	CAWGTGGANGYTF	TGTGCCTGGGGGACAGGGGGCGCGAATGGCTACACCTTC
TRBV7-9	TRBJ1-1	many	NA	CASSPPMNTEAFF	TGTGCCAGCAGCCCTCCTATGAACACTGAAGCTTTCTTT
TRBV6-5	TRBJ2-7	NA	NA	CASSYSPSREQYF	TGTGCCAGCAGTTACTCACCGTCACGCGAGCAGTACTTC
TRBV28	TRBJ2-7	many	NA	CASSGHQGSYEQYF	TGTGCCAGCAGTGGGCACCAGGGGTCCTACGAGCAGTACTTC
TRBV20-1	TRBJ2-7	many	TRBD2	CSATPGGMAYEQYF	TGCAGTGCTACCCCGGGAGGAATGGCCTACGAGCAGTACTTC
TRBV9	TRBJ2-7	many	NA	CASSSSPGAYEQYF	TGTGCCAGCAGCAGTTCACCCGGGGCCTACGAGCAGTACTTC
TRBV2	TRBJ1-5	many	NA	CASSGSRDQPQHF	TGTGCCAGCAGTGGTAGTAGGGATCAGCCCCAGCATTTT
TRBV10-3	TRBJ2-7	many	TRBD2	CAIRAGTSGSSSYEQYF	TGTGCCATCAGAGCCGGGACTAGCGGGAGCTCGTCCTACGAGCAGTACTTC
TRBV11-2	TRBJ2-2	many	TRBD2	CASNPQGGLSTGELFF	TGTGCCAGCAATCCCCAGGGAGGGCTTAGCACCGGGGAGCTGTTTTTT
TRBV3-1	TRBJ1-5	few	NA	CASSQGRGRGNQPQHF	TGTGCCAGCAGCCAAGGCCGGGGGAGGGGAAATCAGCCCCAGCATTTT
TRBV12-3/TRBV12-4	TRBJ1-6	NA	TRBD1	CASSSTGTGDSPLHF	TGTGCCAGCAGTTCCACAGGGACAGGGGACTCACCCCTCCACTTT
TRBV6-1	TRBJ2-5	few	NA	CASRLSGPGATQYF	TGTGCCAGCAGACTGAGCGGGCCAGGAGCGACCCAGTACTTC
TRBV7-8	TRBJ2-7	many	TRBD1	CASSIRDSGYEQYF	TGTGCCAGCAGCATACGGGACAGTGGCTACGAGCAGTACTTC
TRBV15	TRBJ2-5	many	NA	CATSREGPWETQYF	TGTGCCACCAGCAGAGAAGGCCCCTGGGAGACCCAGTACTTC
TRBV5-6	TRBJ2-7	many	TRBD2	CASSFGLGGYEQYF	TGTGCCAGCAGCTTCGGACTAGGAGGCTACGAGCAGTACTTC
TRBV28	TRBJ2-7	many	NA	CASMGTGSSYEQYF	TGTGCCAGCATGGGTACAGGGTCATCCTACGAGCAGTACTTC
TRBV12-3/TRBV12-4	TRBJ2-5	many	NA	CASSNGETQYF	TGTGCCAGCAGTAACGGAGAGACCCAGTACTTC
TRBV12-3/TRBV12-4	TRBJ1-2	many	NA	CASSFGNYGYTF	TGTGCCAGCAGTTTCGGCAACTATGGCTACACCTTC
TRBV6-1	TRBJ2-7	many	TRBD1	CASSPIDRVYEQYF	TGTGCCAGCAGCCCAATTGACAGGGTCTACGAGCAGTACTTC
TRBV18	TRBJ2-2	few	NA	CASLPTGVGELFF	TGTGCCAGCCTACCCACGGGAGTCGGGGAGCTGTTTTTT
TRBV6-5	TRBJ1-5	many	NA	CASSYGQRNQPQHF	TGTGCCAGCAGTTACGGTCAGCGCAATCAGCCCCAGCATTTT
TRBV29-1	TRBJ2-3	many	NA	CSLTQGTDTQYF	TGCAGCCTAACACAGGGAACAGATACGCAGTATTTT
TRBV28	TRBJ1-5	NA	NA	CASSESGGQPQHF	TGTGCCAGCAGTGAATCCGGCGGTCAGCCCCAGCATTTT
TRBV5-4	TRBJ2-1	many	TRBD2	CASSFGGSGSSYNEQFF	TGTGCCAGCAGCTTTGGCGGGAGCGGCAGCTCCTACAATGAGCAGTTCTTC
TRBV12-5	TRBJ1-2	many	NA	CASGLADGNYGYTF	TGTGCTAGTGGTTTGGCGGACGGTAACTATGGCTACACCTTC
TRBV30	TRBJ1-2	many	NA	CAWSRRRLSYGYTF	TGTGCCTGGAGTAGACGCCGCCTCTCCTATGGCTACACCTTC
TRBV28	TRBJ2-7	many	TRBD1	CATSQGQAIEQYF	TGTGCCACTTCTCAGGGACAGGCGATCGAGCAGTACTTC
TRBV5-1	TRBJ1-5	many	NA	CASSLTAGDNQPQHF	TGCGCCAGCAGCTTGACGGCAGGGGACAATCAGCCCCAGCATTTT
TRBV12-3/TRBV12-4	TRBJ2-7	many	TRBD2	CASSNSGGGYEQYF	TGTGCCAGCAGTAATTCGGGCGGGGGCTACGAGCAGTACTTC
TRBV25-1	TRBJ2-7	few	TRBD2	CASSESGNSYEQYF	TGTGCCAGCAGTGAAAGCGGGAACTCCTACGAGCAGTACTTC
TRBV11-2	TRBJ2-2	NA	TRBD2	CASRDLAGGTGELFF	TGTGCCAGCAGAGATCTAGCGGGGGGCACCGGGGAGCTGTTTTTT
TRBV6-1	TRBJ1-1	many	NA	CASRTNTGIVTEAFF	TGTGCCAGCAGAACCAACACGGGGATTGTCACTGAAGCTTTCTTT
TRBV12-3/TRBV12-4	TRBJ2-5	many	TRBD2	CASSPGTSGRAMETQYF	TGTGCCAGCAGTCCGGGGACTAGCGGGAGGGCCATGGAGACCCAGTACTTC
TRBV6-1	TRBJ2-7	once	NA	CASNPGTSSSYEQYF	TGTGCCAGCAATCCCGGGACAAGTAGCTCCTACGAGCAGTACTTC
TRBV6-1	TRBJ1-1	NA	TRBD1	CASSRGQVMNTDAFF	TGTGCCAGCAGCCGAGGACAGGTAATGAACACTGATGCTTTCTTT
TRBV11-2	TRBJ2-5	many	NA	CASSSPGIVETQYF	TGTGCCAGCAGCTCCCCGGGGATTGTGGAGACCCAGTACTTC
TRBV20-1	TRBJ1-1	once	TRBD1	CSARQGSSTEAFF	TGCAGTGCGCGACAGGGCTCGAGCACTGAAGCTTTCTTT